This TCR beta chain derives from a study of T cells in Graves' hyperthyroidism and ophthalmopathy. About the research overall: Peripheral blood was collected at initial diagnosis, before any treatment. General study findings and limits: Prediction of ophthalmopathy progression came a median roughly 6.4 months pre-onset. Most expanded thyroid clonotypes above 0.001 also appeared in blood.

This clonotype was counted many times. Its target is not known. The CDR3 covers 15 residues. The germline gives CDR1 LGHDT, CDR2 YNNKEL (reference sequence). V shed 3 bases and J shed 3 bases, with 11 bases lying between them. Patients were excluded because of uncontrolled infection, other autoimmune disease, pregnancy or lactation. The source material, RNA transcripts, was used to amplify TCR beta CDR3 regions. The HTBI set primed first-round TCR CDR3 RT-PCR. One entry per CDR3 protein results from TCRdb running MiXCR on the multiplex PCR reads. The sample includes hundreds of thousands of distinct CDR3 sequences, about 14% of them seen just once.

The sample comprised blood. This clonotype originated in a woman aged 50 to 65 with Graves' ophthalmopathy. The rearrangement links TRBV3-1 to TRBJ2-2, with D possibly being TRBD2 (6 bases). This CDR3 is CASSQPREDTGELFF. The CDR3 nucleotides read TGTGCCAGCAGCCAGCCCAGGGAGGACACCGGGGAGCTGTTTTTT.